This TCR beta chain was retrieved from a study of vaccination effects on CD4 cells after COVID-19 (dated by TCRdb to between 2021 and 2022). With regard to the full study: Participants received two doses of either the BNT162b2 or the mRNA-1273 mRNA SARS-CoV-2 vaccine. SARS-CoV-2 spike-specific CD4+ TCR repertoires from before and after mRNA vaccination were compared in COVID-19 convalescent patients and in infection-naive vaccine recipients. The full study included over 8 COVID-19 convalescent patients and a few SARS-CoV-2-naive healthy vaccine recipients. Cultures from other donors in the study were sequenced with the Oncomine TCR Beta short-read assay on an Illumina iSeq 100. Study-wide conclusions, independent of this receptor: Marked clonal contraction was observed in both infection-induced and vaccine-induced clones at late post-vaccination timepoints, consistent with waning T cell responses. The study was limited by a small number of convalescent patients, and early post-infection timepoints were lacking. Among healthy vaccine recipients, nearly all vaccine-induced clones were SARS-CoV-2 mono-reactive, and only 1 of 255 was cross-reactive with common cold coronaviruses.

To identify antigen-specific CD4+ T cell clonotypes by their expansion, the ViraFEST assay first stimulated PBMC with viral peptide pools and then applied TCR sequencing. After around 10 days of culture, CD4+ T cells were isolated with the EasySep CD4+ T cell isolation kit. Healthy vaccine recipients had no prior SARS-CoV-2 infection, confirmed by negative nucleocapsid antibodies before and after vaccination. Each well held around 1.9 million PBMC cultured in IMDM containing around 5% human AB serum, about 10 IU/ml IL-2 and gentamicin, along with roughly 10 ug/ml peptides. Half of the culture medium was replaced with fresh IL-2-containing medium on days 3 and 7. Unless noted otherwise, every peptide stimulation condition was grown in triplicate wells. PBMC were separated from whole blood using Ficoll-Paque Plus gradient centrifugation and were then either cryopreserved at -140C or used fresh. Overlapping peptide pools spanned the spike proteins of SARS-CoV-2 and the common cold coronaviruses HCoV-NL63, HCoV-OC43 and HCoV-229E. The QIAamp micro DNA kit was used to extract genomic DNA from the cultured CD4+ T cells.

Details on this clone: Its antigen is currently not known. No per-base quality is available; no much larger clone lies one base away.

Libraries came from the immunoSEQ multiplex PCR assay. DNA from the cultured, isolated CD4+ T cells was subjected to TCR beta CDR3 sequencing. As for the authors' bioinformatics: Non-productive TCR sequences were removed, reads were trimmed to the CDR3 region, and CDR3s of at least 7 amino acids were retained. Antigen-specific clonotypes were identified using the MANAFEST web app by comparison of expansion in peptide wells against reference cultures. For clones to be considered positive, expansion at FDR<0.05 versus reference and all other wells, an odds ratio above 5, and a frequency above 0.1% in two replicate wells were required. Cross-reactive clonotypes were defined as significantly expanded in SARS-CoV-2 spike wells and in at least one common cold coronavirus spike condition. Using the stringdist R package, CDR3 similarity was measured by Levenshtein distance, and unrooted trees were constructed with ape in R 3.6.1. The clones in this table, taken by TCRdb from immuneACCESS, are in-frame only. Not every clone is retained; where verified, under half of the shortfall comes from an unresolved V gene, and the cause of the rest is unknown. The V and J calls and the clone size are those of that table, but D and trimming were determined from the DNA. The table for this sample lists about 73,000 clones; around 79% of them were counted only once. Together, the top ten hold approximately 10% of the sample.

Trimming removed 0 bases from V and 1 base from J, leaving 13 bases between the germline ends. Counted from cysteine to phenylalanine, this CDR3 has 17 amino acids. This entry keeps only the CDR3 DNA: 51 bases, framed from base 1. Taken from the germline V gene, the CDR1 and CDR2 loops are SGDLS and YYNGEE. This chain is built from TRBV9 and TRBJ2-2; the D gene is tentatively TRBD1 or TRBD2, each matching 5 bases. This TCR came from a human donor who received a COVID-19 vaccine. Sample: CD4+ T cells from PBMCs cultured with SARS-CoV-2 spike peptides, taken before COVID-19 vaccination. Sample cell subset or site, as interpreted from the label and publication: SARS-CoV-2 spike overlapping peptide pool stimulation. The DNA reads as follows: TGTGCCAGCAGCGTAGGGCTCGGGGCTAAGAACACCGGGGAGCTGTTTTTT. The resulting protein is CASSVGLGAKNTGELFF.